This TCR beta chain derives from a study of OX40 agonist ivuxolimab in advanced cancers. Study-level information: Prior checkpoint blockade (anti-PD-1, anti-PD-L1 or anti-CTLA-4) was permitted; around 37% had it. Study observations and caveats: Also showing low normalized T-cell clonal expansion were some of the nonresponders.

Here immunoSEQ multiplex PCR was the method, and the copy in TCRdb shows in-frame clones only, minus some. The repertoire has about 79,000 clones, roughly 94% of them found once; the top ten carry about 10%. V shed 2 bases and J shed 0 bases, with 8 bases lying between them. Germline V CDR1 and CDR2: ENHRY, SYGVKD. The CDR3 consists of 15 residues. Points on this clone: The target antigen is unknown.

The clonotype comes from an adult with an advanced solid tumor such as melanoma, head and neck, liver or kidney cancer. V usage is TRBV10-3 and J usage is TRBJ2-1; perhaps TRBD1 as D (6 bases). The material sequenced was CD4+ or CD8+ T cells sorted from blood, taken in a trial of the OX40 agonist ivuxolimab. The CDR3 protein is CAISEGTNSYNEQFF. DNA for the CDR3: TGTGCCATCAGTGAGGGGACAAACTCCTACAATGAGCAGTTCTTC.